The source of this T cell receptor (beta chain) is a study of CD8+CD57+ T cells in acquired aplastic anemia. The CDR3 length is 14 residues. The V and J ends lost 0 bases and 5 bases respectively, with 11 bases between them. The germline gives CDR1 SGHRS, CDR2 YFSETQ. For CDR3 and TCR beta VDJ profiling, genomic DNA was the template used. One entry per CDR3 protein results from TCRdb running MiXCR on the reads. The sample shows over 250,000 distinct CDR3 sequences, approximately 57% of them seen only once. On this clonotype: What it recognizes is unknown.

Study observations and caveats: Shared by patients and controls, 25 to 30 CD8+ CDR3s were abundant in patients.

An expansion of CD8+CD57+ cells by flow cytometry had been shown in patients chosen for sequencing. The sequenced sample consisted of sorted CD4+, CD8+, or CD8+CD57+ T cells (not recorded which) from PBMCs. This TCR was sampled from a human donor with aplastic anemia. The chain uses TRBV5-1 and TRBJ1-1, with D maybe TRBD1 (5 bases). The CDR3: CASSLEGRGTEAFF. Here the CDR3 DNA reads TGCGCCAGCAGCTTGGAGGGACGAGGGACTGAAGCTTTCTTT.